These 9 T cell receptor beta chains were sequenced from one sample in a study of blood T cell repertoires in COVID-19 (dated by TCRdb to the early 2020s). The library was produced with the immunoSEQ multiplex PCR assay. TCRdb stores this immuneACCESS table with in-frame sequences only. Part of the clones is absent; in the studies checked, under half of the shortfall reflects unresolved V genes, and no reason is known for the rest. This sample lists some 200,000 clones; roughly 85% were detected once. The top ten constitute approximately 26% of the sample. Sequencing input: peripheral blood. These receptors came from a woman between 65 and 79 years old with acute or convalescent COVID-19.

The chain combines TRBV29-1 with TRBJ2-2, with a tentative D call TRBD1 (6 bases). This CDR3 has 14 amino acids. Germline V gene sequence: CDR1 SQVTM, CDR2 ANQGSEA. V was cut by 4 bases and J by 0 bases, with 9 bases left in between. The CDR3 sequence: CSVGDRTNTGELFF. DNA for the CDR3: TGCAGCGTTGGTGACAGGACGAACACCGGGGAGCTGTTTTTT.

The J gene is TRBJ2-3, the V gene TRBV11-2; 11 bases line up with TRBD1. The trim removed 5 bases at V and 3 bases at J, leaving 7 bases unmatched. Germline-derived CDR1 and CDR2 are SGHAT and FQNNGV. This CDR3 region has 16 residues. For the CDR3, the DNA is TGTGCCAGCAGCCCCAGGGGGACAGGGGGAACAGATACGCAGTATTTT. Protein: CASSPRGTGGTDTQYF.

The chain carries TRBV15 and TRBJ1-2; the D gene is possibly TRBD1 (6 bases). In germline, CDR1 is LNHNV, CDR2 YYDKDF (reference sequence). V was clipped by 10 bases and J by 0 bases, with 12 bases between them. This CDR3 spans 13 amino acids. CDR3: CASAAGANYGYTF. CDR3 bases: TGTGCCAGCGCCGCAGGGGCTAACTATGGCTACACCTTC.

This chain links TRBV9 with TRBJ1-1, with 7 bases matching TRBD1. The V and J ends lost 3 bases and 4 bases, in that order; junction bases with no gene match: 6. CDR1 is SGDLS and CDR2 is YYNGEE in the germline V gene. This CDR3 is built from 14 residues. The CDR3 protein is CASSGGGGGTEAFF. As DNA, the CDR3 is TGTGCCAGCAGCGGAGGGGGCGGCGGCACTGAAGCTTTCTTT.

This clone appeared a single time. Written as DNA, the CDR3 is TGCGCCAGCAGCTTGAGGCTTAGCGACGAGACCCAGTACTTC. Encoded protein: CASSLRLSDETQYF. The V and J genes are TRBV5-1 and TRBJ2-5, with D perhaps TRBD2 (5 bases). The CDR3 has 14 residues. Looked up from germline, CDR1 is SGHRS and CDR2 is YFSETQ. The germline V and J ends were trimmed by 1 base and 5 bases, with 12 bases remaining between them.

The chain uses TRBV20-1 and TRBJ1-1; D may be TRBD1 (5 bases). The V gene's germline CDR1 is DFQATT and CDR2 SNEGSKA (reference sequence). Trimming pared 8 bases from V and 7 bases from J, leaving 14 bases between. The CDR3 contains 11 residues. The CDR3: CSRSRGIEAFF. CDR3 DNA sequence: TGCAGTCGATCACGGGGGATTGAAGCTTTCTTT.

This clone was seen only once. The chain recombines TRBV5-1 with TRBJ2-2; 7 bases line up with TRBD1. This CDR3 is 15 amino acids long. Unmatched junction bases numbered 4, after V lost 4 bases and J lost 1 base. Germline loops: CDR1 SGHRS, CDR2 YFSETQ. The CDR3 DNA sequence: TGCGCCAGCAGCCCTAGACAGGGGAACACCGGGGAGCTGTTTTTT. It specifies CASSPRQGNTGELFF. Full variable domain (outside the CDR3, taken from reference TRBV5-1 and TRBJ2-2): KAGVTQTPRYLIKTRGQQVTLSCSPISGHRSVSWYQQTPGQGLQFLFEYFSETQRNKGNFPGRFSGRQFSNSRSEMNVSTLELGDSALYLCASSPRQGNTGELFFGEGSRLTVL.

This sequence joins TRBV3-1 (or the pseudogene TRBV3-2) and TRBJ2-7; tentative D call: TRBD1 (6 bases). The CDR3 loop spans 16 amino acids. Germline V gives CDR1 LGHDT, CDR2 YNNKEL (reference sequence). Trimming removed 1 base from V and 7 bases from J, with 20 bases in between. The chain's CDR3 is CASSQGFRDTGKEQYF. For the CDR3, the DNA is TGTGCCAGCAGCCAAGGTTTCCGGGACACGGGGAAGGAGCAGTACTTC.

V gene TRBV5-1 combines with J gene TRBJ1-1; 7 bases map to TRBD1. This CDR3 contains 15 residues. Trimming removed 8 bases from V and 0 bases from J; junction bases left unmatched: 10. The germline V gene has CDR1 SGHRS and CDR2 YFSETQ. This CDR3 is CASKTGQNLNTEAFF. The CDR3 bases are TGCGCCAGTAAAACGGGACAGAATTTGAACACTGAAGCTTTCTTT.